In this sample, the clone carrying this T cell receptor (beta chain) turned up once. Its antigen is undetermined. The CDR3 consists of 13 residues. The germline gives CDR1 MNHNS, CDR2 SASEGT. The V end was cut by 1 base, the J end by 8 bases, with 11 bases between. 13 Jbeta primers and 60 Vbeta primers were used for the PCR. The table came from immunoSEQ multiplex PCR; TCRdb's copy has only in-frame clones and leaves some out. The repertoire consists of some 65,000 clones, with approximately 60% occurring once and the leading ten covering approximately 3%. This sample is drawn from a study of cytomegalovirus exposure and HLA in healthy donors. Regarding the study as a whole: An analysis done earlier found most TCR beta V segments productive about 90% or about 30% of the time.

V and J are TRBV6-1 and TRBJ2-5; D perhaps matches TRBD1 (5 bases). Sequenced: PBMCs. This receptor was obtained from a man aged 25-40 years in good health and CMV-seronegative. CDR3 region: CASSEGRVATQYF. CDR3 nucleotides: TGTGCCAGCAGTGAAGGCAGGGTCGCTACCCAGTACTTC.